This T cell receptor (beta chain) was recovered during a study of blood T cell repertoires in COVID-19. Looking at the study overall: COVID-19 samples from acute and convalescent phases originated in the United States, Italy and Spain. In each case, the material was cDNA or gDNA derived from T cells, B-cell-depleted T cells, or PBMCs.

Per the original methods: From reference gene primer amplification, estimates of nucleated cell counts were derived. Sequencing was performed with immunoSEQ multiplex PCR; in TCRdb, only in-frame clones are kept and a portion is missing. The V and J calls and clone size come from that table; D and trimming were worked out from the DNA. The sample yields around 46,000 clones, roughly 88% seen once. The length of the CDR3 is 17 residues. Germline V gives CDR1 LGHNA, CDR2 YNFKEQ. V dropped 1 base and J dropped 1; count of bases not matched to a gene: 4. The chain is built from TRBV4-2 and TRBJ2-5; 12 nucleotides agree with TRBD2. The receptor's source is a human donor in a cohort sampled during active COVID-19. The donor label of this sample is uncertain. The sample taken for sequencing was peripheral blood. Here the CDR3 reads CASSQGSSGGVQETQYF. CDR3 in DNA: TGTGCCAGCAGCCAAGGGTCTAGCGGGGGGGTCCAAGAGACCCAGTACTTC.